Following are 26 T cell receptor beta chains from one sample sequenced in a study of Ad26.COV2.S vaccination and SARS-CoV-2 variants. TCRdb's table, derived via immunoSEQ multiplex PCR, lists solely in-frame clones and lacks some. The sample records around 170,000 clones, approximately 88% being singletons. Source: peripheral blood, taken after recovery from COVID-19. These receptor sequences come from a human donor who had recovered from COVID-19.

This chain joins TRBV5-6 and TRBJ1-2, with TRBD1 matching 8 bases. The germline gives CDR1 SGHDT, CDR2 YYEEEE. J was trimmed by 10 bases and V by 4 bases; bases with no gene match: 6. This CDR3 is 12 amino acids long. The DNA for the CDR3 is TGTGCCAGCAGCAAAGACAGGGGAAACTACACCTTC. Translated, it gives CASSKDRGNYTF. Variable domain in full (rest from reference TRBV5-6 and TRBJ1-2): DAGVTQSPTHLIKTRGQQVTLRCSPKSGHDTVSWYQQALGQGPQFIFQYYEEEERQRGNFPDRFSGHQFPNYSSELNVNALLLGDSALYLCASSKDRGNYTFGSGTRLTVV.

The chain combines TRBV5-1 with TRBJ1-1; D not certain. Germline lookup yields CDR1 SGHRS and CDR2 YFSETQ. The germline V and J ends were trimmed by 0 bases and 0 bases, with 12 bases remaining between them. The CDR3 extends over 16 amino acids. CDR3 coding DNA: TGCGCCAGCAGCTTGGGAAGTATTACTATGAACACTGAAGCTTTCTTT. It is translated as CASSLGSITMNTEAFF.

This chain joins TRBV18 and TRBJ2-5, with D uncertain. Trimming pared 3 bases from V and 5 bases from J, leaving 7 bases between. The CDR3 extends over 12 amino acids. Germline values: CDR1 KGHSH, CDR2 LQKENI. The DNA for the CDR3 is TGTGCCAGCTCACCGGTTCTGGAGACCCAGTACTTC. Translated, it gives CASSPVLETQYF.

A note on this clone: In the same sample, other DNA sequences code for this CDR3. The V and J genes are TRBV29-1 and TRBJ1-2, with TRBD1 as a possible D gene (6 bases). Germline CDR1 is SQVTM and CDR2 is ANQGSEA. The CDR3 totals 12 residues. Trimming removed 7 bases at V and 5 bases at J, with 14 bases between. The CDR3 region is CSAGHLNYGYTF. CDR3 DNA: TGCAGCGCGGGACATCTGAATTATGGCTACACCTTC.

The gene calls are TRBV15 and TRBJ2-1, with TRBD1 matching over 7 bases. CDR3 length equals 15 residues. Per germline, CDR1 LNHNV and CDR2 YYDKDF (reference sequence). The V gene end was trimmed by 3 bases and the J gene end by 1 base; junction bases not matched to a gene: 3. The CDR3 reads CATSSGTESYNEQFF. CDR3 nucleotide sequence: TGTGCCACCAGCAGCGGGACAGAATCCTACAATGAGCAGTTCTTC.

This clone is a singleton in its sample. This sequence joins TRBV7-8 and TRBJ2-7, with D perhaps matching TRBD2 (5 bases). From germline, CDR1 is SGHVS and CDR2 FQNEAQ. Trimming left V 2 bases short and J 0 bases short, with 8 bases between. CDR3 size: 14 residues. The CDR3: CASSLSRDSYEQYF. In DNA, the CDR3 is TGTGCCAGCAGCTTATCCCGGGACTCCTACGAGCAGTACTTC.

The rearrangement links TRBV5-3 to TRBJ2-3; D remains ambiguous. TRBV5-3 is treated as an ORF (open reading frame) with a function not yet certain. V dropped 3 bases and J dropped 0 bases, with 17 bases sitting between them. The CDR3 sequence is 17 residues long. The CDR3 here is CARSCKTLESSTDTQYF. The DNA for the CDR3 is TGTGCCAGAAGCTGTAAAACGTTAGAATCTAGCACAGATACGCAGTATTTT.

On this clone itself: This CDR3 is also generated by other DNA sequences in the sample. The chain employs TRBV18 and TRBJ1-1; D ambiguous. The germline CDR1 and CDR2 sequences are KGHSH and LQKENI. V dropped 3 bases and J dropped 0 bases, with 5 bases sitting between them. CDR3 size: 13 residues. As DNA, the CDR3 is TGTGCCAGCTCACCTGCTATGAACACTGAAGCTTTCTTT. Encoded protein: CASSPAMNTEAFF.

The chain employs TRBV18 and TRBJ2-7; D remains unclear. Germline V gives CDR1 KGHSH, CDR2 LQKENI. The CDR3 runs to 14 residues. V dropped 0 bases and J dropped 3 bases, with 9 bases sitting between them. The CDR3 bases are TGTGCCAGCTCACCACCGAATGGAGACTACGAGCAGTACTTC. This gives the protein CASSPPNGDYEQYF.

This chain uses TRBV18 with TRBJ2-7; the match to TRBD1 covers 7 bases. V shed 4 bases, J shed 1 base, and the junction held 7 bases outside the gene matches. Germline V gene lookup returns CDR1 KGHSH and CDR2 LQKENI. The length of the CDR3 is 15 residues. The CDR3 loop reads CASSQPMGQSYEQYF. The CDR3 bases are TGTGCCAGCTCACAACCAATGGGACAGTCCTACGAGCAGTACTTC.

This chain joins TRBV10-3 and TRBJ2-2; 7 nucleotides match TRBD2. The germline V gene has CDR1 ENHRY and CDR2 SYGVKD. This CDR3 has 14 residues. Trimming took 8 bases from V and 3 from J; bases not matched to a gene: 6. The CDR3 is CAIGLAAYTGELFF. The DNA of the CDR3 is TGTGCCATCGGGCTAGCGGCCTACACCGGGGAGCTGTTTTTT.

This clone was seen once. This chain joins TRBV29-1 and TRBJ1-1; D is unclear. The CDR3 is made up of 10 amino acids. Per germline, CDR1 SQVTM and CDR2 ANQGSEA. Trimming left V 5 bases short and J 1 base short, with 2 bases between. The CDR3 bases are TGCAGCGTTAGGAACACTGAAGCTTTCTTT. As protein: CSVRNTEAFF.

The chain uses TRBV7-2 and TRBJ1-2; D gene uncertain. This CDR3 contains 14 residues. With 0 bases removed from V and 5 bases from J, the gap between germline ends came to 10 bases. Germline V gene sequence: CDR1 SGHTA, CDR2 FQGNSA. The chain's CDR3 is CASSLAPREYGYTF. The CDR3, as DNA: TGTGCCAGCAGCTTAGCCCCCCGCGAATATGGCTACACCTTC.

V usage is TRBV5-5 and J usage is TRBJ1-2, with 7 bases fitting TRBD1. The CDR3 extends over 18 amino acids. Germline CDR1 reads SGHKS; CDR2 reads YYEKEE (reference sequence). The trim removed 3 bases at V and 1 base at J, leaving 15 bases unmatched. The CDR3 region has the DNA TGTGCCAGCAGCTGGAGGATCGGGACAGAAACTTTTAACTATGGCTACACCTTC. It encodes CASSWRIGTETFNYGYTF. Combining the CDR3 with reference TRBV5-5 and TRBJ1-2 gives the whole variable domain DAGVTQSPTHLIKTRGQQVTLRCSPISGHKSVSWYQQVLGQGPQFIFQYYEKEERGRGNFPDRFSARQFPNYSSELNVNALLLGDSALYLCASSWRIGTETFNYGYTFGSGTRLTVV.

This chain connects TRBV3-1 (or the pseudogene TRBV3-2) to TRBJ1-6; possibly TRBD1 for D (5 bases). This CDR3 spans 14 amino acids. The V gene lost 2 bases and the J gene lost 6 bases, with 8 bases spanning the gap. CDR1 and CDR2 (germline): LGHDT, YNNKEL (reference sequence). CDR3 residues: CASSQSDTNSPLHF. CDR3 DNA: TGTGCCAGCAGCCAATCGGACACTAATTCACCCCTCCACTTT.

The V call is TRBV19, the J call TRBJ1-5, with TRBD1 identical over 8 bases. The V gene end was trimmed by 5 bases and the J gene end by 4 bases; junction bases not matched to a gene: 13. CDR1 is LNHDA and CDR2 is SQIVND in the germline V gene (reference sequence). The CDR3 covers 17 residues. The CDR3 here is CASSSRTGLFGNQPQHF. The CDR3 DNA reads TGTGCCAGTAGTTCCCGGACAGGGCTTTTTGGGAATCAGCCCCAGCATTTT. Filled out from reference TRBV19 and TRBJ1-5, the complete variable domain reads DGGITQSPKYLFRKEGQNVTLSCEQNLNHDAMYWYRQDPGQGLRLIYYSQIVNDFQKGDIAEGYSVSREKKESFPLTVTSAQKNPTAFYLCASSSRTGLFGNQPQHFGDGTRLSIL.

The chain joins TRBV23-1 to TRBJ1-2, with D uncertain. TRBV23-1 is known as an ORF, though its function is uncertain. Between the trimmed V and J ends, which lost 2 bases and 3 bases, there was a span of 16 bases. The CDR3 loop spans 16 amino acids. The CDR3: CASSQIWWSGHYGYTF. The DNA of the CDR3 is TGCGCCAGCAGTCAAATATGGTGGTCAGGCCACTATGGCTACACCTTC.

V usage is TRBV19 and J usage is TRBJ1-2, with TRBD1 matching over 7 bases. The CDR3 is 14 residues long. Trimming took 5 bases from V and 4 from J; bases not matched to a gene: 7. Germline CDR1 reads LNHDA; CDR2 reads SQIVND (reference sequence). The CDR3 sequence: CASSFIRDSYGYTF. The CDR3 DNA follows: TGTGCCAGTAGTTTTATACGGGACAGCTATGGCTACACCTTC.

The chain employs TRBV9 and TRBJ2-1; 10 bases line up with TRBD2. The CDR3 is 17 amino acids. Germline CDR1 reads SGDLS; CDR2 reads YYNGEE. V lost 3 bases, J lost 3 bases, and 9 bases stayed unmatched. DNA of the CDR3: TGTGCCAGCAGCGATCTCCGTAGCGGGGGGAGCTACAATGAGCAGTTCTTC. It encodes CASSDLRSGGSYNEQFF.

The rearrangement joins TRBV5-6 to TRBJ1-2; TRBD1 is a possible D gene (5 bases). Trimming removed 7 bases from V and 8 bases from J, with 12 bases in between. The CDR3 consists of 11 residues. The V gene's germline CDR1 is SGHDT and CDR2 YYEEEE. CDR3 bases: TGTGCCAGCCACGCAGGGTGGGGCTACACCTTC. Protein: CASHAGWGYTF.

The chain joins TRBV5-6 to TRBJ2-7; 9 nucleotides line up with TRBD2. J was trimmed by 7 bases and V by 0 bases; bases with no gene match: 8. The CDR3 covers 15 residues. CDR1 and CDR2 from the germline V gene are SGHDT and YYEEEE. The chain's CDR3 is CASSLAGGRAREQYF. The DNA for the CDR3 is TGTGCCAGCAGCTTGGCCGGCGGGAGGGCGAGGGAGCAGTACTTC.

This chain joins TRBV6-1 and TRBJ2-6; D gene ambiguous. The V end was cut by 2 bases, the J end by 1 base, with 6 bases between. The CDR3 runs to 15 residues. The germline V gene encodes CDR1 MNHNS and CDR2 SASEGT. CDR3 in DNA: TGTGCCAGCAGTGAAATGTTATCTGGGGCCAACGTCCTGACTTTC. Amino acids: CASSEMLSGANVLTF.

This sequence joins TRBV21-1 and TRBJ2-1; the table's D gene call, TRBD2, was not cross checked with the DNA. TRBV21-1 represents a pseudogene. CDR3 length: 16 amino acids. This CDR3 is CASSGWRGEGAQEQFF. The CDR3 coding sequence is TGTGCCAGCAGCGGATGGCGGGGGGAGGGGGCTCAGGAGCAGTTCTTC.

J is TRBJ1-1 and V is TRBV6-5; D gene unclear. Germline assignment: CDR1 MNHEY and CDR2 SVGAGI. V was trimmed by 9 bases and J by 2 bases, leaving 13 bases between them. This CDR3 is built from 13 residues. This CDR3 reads CASGRSPNTEAFF. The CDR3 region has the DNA TGTGCCAGTGGCCGGAGCCCAAACACTGAAGCTTTCTTT.

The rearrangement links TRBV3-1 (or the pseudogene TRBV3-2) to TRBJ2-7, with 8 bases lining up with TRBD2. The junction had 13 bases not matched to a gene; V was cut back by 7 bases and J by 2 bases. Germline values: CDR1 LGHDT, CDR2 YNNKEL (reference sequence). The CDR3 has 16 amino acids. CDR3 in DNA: TGTGCCAGCACCCAGGGGCTAGCGGGCTTCCCCTACGAGCAGTACTTC. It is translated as CASTQGLAGFPYEQYF.

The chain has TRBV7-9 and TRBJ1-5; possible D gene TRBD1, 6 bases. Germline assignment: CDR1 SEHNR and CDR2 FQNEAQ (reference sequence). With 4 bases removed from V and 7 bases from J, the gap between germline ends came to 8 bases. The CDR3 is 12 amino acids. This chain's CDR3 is CASSSGTQPQHF. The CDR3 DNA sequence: TGTGCCAGCAGCTCAGGGACACAGCCCCAGCATTTT.